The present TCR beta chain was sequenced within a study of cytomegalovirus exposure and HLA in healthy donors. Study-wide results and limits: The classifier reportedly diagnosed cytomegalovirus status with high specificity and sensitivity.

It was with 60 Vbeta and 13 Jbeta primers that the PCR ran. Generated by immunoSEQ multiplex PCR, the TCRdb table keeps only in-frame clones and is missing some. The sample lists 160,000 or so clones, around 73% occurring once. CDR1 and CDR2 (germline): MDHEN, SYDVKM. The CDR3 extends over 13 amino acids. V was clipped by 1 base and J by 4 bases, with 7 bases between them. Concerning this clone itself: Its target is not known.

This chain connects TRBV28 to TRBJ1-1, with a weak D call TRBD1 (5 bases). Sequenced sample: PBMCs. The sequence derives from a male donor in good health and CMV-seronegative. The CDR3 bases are TGTGCCAGCAGTTTATTGGGGGGCACTGAAGCTTTCTTT. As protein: CASSLLGGTEAFF. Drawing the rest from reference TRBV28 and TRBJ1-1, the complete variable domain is DVKVTQSSRYLVKRTGEKVFLECVQDMDHENMFWYRQDPGLGLRLIYFSYDVKMKEKGDIPEGYSVSREKKERFSLILESASTNQTSMYLCASSLLGGTEAFFGQGTRLTVV.